Listed below are T cell receptor beta chains from one sample, sequenced in a study of blood T cell repertoires in COVID-19. TCRdb keeps only in-frame clones here, not all; method: immunoSEQ multiplex PCR. This sample has 180,000 or so clones, with 86% found just once. The sequenced sample consisted of PBMCs or T cells enriched from blood (not recorded which). These receptors were collected from a woman in her thirties who had recovered from COVID-19. CDR3s include the opening cysteine and the closing phenylalanine or tryptophan. D genes are given only for firm matches. Size is omitted from some rows. Given values are once, few, many or a class for expanded clones.

DNA: TGTGCCAGCTCACCAGGACAGTCTGGAAACACCATATATTTT; CDR3: CASSPGQSGNTIYF; size: once; V: TRBV18; J: TRBJ1-3; D: .
DNA: TGCAGCGTTGACGTTCTCGGTAACTATGGCTACACCTTC; CDR3: CSVDVLGNYGYTF; size: .; V: TRBV29-1; J: TRBJ1-2; D: .
DNA: TGTGCCAGCAGTTTAAATCAGAAGCGCGCAGGGGGTACGGACGAGCAGTACTTC; CDR3: CASSLNQKRAGGTDEQYF; size: .; V: TRBV28; J: TRBJ2-7; D: TRBD1
DNA: TGTGCCAGTAGACCCGGGACAGGGGTTGTGTACGAGCAGTACTTC; CDR3: CASRPGTGVVYEQYF; size: .; V: TRBV28; J: TRBJ2-7; D: TRBD1
DNA: TGTGCCAGCAGTTTATCCTTCCCAGGGAGGGATGGCTACACCTTC; CDR3: CASSLSFPGRDGYTF; size: .; V: TRBV28; J: TRBJ1-2; D: .
DNA: TGCGCCAGCAGCCTTTCAGGGGTGGCCGGGGAGCTGTTTTTT; CDR3: CASSLSGVAGELFF; size: once; V: TRBV4-1; J: TRBJ2-2; D: .
DNA: TGTGCCAGCAGCCTCGGACAGGGAGAGACCCAGTACTTC; CDR3: CASSLGQGETQYF; size: .; V: TRBV11-1; J: TRBJ2-5; D: TRBD1
DNA: TGCAGCGTTGGGCTGGAGCGGGGCTCCTACGAGCAGTACTTC; CDR3: CSVGLERGSYEQYF; size: .; V: TRBV29-1; J: TRBJ2-7; D: TRBD2
DNA: TGTGCCAGCAGCTTTCCTCAGACAGGGGCCGAGCAGTACTTC; CDR3: CASSFPQTGAEQYF; size: .; V: TRBV7-2; J: TRBJ2-7; D: TRBD1
DNA: TGTGCCAGCAGCTTAGCGGCTAGCGGGAGAGGCTACGAGCAGTACTTC; CDR3: CASSLAASGRGYEQYF; size: .; V: TRBV7-8; J: TRBJ2-7; D: TRBD2
DNA: TGTGCCAGCAGTCCCGAATGGGACGGACTAATGAAGCAGTTCTTC; CDR3: CASSPEWDGLMKQFF; size: .; V: TRBV28; J: TRBJ2-1; D: .
DNA: TGTGCCAGTAGTAACCCCGGGGGGAGGACTGAAGCTTTCTTT; CDR3: CASSNPGGRTEAFF; size: .; V: TRBV19; J: TRBJ1-1; D: .